Listed below are T cell receptor beta chains from one sample, sequenced in a study of blood T cells in healthy people across ages. TCRdb ran MiXCR on the 5' RACE reads and lists one entry per CDR3 protein. The top ten clones hold about 20% of a sample with about 1 million distinct CDR3 sequences, around 45% of them seen once. Material for sequencing was blood. These receptors were taken from a woman aged 55-75 years in good health. Each CDR3 is given with its conserved first and last residue. Fields, in order: D gene, V gene, J gene, clone size, CDR3 DNA, CDR3 protein. A D gene is named only where the DNA matches it firmly. Expanded clones are given a class, and other clones once, few, many or no size at all.

-	TRBV3-1	TRBJ2-3	-	TGTGCCAGCAGCGCCAGGGGACACCCTTCAGATACGCAGTATTTT	CASSARGHPSDTQYF
-	TRBV6-5	TRBJ1-1	few	TGTGCCAGCAGTTACTCCAACATGAACACTGAAGCTTTCTTT	CASSYSNMNTEAFF
TRBD1	TRBV6-5	TRBJ2-5	once	TGTGCCAGCAGTTCGGGACAGGGGGGGACCCAGTACTTC	CASSSGQGGTQYF
TRBD2	TRBV15	TRBJ2-3	once	TGTGCCACCAGCAGAGCCCAGACTAGCGGGAGCCCCGGAGCAGATAGGCAGTATTTT	CATSRAQTSGSPGADRQYF
TRBD1	TRBV29-1	TRBJ1-2	few	TGCAGCGCCCGACAGGGACGTAACTATGGCTACACCTTC	CSARQGRNYGYTF
-	TRBV6-6	TRBJ2-7	few	TGTGCCAGCAGTTTTATAGGCGAGCAGTACTTC	CASSFIGEQYF
TRBD2	TRBV3-1	TRBJ2-1	-	TGTGCCAGCAGCCTTTACCACATACTAGCGGGTGACTACAATGAGCAGTTCTTC	CASSLYHILAGDYNEQFF
TRBD2	TRBV5-1	TRBJ2-5	few	TGCGCCAGCAGCGTCGAGACTAGCGGGAGAGGAGAGACCCAGTACTTC	CASSVETSGRGETQYF
-	TRBV18	TRBJ1-1	-	TGTGCCAGCTCACCAACACCGGTCCGGGAAGTTCTGGCTTTCTTT	CASSPTPVREVLAFF
-	TRBV9	TRBJ2-5	-	TGTGCCAGCAGCGTAGCCATGACCCAAGAGACCCAGTACTTC	CASSVAMTQETQYF
-	TRBV12-3/TRBV12-4	TRBJ2-4	many	TGTGCCAGCAGTACCCATGGGTTAGCCAAAAACATTCAGTACTTC	CASSTHGLAKNIQYF
-	TRBV7-2	TRBJ2-6	few	TGTGCCAGCAGCTCTCGCCGGGGGGCCAACGTCCTGACTTTC	CASSSRRGANVLTF
-	TRBV4-2	TRBJ2-3	-	TGTGCCAGCAGCCAAGATACGGGGGATACGCAGTATTTT	CASSQDTGDTQYF
TRBD2	TRBV4-2	TRBJ2-1	-	TGTGCCAGCAGCCCCCGACTAACGGGAGGGGCGGGGAATGAGCAGTTCTTC	CASSPRLTGGAGNEQFF
-	TRBV20-1	TRBJ2-7	few	TGCAGTGCTATTGGGAGCGGTCCCTACGAGCAGTACTTC	CSAIGSGPYEQYF
-	TRBV9	TRBJ1-1	-	TGTGCCAGCACCCAAGCGGGGGGCCCTCCAATGAACACTGAAGCTTTCTTT	CASTQAGGPPMNTEAFF
-	TRBV29-1	TRBJ1-1	-	TGCAGCCACGTCCAGGGGACCACTGAAGCTTTCTTT	CSHVQGTTEAFF
-	TRBV20-1	TRBJ2-3	-	TGCAGTGCTAGAGGGGGCCCGACAAGCACAGATACGCAGTATTTT	CSARGGPTSTDTQYF
-	TRBV4-2	TRBJ1-1	-	TGTGCCAGCAGCCCCCTCGGGGGCGAGAACACTGAAGCTTTCTTT	CASSPLGGENTEAFF
-	TRBV7-9	TRBJ1-2	-	TGTGCCAGCAGCCCGACGCCGGGACGAGCTAACTATGGCTACACCTTC	CASSPTPGRANYGYTF
-	TRBV2	TRBJ2-7	few	TGTGCCAGCAGTGCCCGGGACGGTAACTACGAGCAGTACTTC	CASSARDGNYEQYF
-	TRBV20-1	TRBJ2-7	-	TGCAGTGCTAGATTCGGCGGTACTTACGAGCAGTACTTC	CSARFGGTYEQYF
-	TRBV7-9	TRBJ2-3	-	TGTGCCAGCTTAAACGGGGGGACATCAGAGGGAGATACGCAGTATTTT	CASLNGGTSEGDTQYF
TRBD1	TRBV2	TRBJ1-5	-	TGTGCCAGCAGTGAGCAACAGGGGGCTATTCAGCCCCAGCATTTT	CASSEQQGAIQPQHF
TRBD1	TRBV19	TRBJ2-4	-	TGTGCCAGTACCCCAGGACAGGGGCCCCTGTTCATTCAGTACTTC	CASTPGQGPLFIQYF
-	TRBV25-1	TRBJ1-5	-	TGTGCCAGCAGTGGTACCGAGAACTGGGGCAATCAGCCCCAGCATTTT	CASSGTENWGNQPQHF
-	TRBV7-3	TRBJ2-5	once	TGTGCCAGCAGCTTATACAGCGGTCTAGAGGAGACCCAGTACTTC	CASSLYSGLEETQYF
TRBD1	TRBV6-5	TRBJ2-7	-	TGTGCCAGCAGTTACTCCACCGGGACAGGGGGCGAGCAGTACTTC	CASSYSTGTGGEQYF
TRBD1	TRBV11-3	TRBJ2-3	-	TGTGCCAGCAGCTTACAGATTGGACAGGGAGGCACGCAGTATTTT	CASSLQIGQGGTQYF
TRBD1	TRBV29-1	TRBJ1-1	-	TGCAGCGTCGTGTACCCTGGACAGGGTGGTACTGGAGCTTTCTTT	CSVVYPGQGGTGAFF
TRBD2	TRBV2	TRBJ2-4	-	TGTGCCAGCAGTGGGGTTCTAGCGGAGCAGTACTTC	CASSGVLAEQYF
-	TRBV28	TRBJ2-1	-	TGTGCCAGCAGTCTTCCTCGACAAGATTACAATGAGCAGTTCTTC	CASSLPRQDYNEQFF
-	TRBV28	TRBJ1-2	-	TGTGCCAGCAAAATAGACAGGAACTATGGCTACACCTTC	CASKIDRNYGYTF
-	TRBV11-2	TRBJ2-2	-	TGTGCCAGCAGCTTAGATTACTATCCTGGCGGGGAGCTGTTTTTT	CASSLDYYPGGELFF
-	TRBV12-3/TRBV12-4	TRBJ2-5	once	TGTGCCATCGACTACAGAATAGAAGCTGAGCAGTACTTC	CAIDYRIEAEQYF
TRBD2	TRBV20-1	TRBJ2-1	-	TGCAGTGCTAGAGGGGGTCTAGCGGGGGGGCTAGGTGAGCAGTTCTTC	CSARGGLAGGLGEQFF